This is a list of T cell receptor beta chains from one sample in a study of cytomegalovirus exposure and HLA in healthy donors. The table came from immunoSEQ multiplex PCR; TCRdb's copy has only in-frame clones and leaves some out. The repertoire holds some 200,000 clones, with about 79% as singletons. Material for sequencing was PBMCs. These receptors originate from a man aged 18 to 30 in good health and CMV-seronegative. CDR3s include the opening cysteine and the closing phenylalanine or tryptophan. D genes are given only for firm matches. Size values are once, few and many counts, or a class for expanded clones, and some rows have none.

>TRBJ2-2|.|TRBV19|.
CASSIGGGELFF
TGTGCCAGTAGTATAGGAGGCGGGGAGCTGTTTTTT
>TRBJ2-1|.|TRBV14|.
CASAQGNYNEQFF
TGTGCCAGCGCACAGGGTAACTACAATGAGCAGTTCTTC
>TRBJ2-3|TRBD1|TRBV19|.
CASSMPFGQGASEYSTDTQYF
TGTGCCAGTAGTATGCCGTTCGGACAGGGGGCATCGGAGTATTCCACAGATACGCAGTATTTT
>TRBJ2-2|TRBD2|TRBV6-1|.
CASSEPGRRSGELFF
TGTGCCAGCAGTGAACCCGGGAGGAGGTCCGGGGAGCTGTTTTTT
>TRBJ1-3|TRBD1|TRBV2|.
CASGVETGDGNTIYF
TGTGCCAGCGGTGTTGAAACAGGGGACGGAAACACCATATATTTT
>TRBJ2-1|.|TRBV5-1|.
CASSLPAGGPSEQFF
TGCGCCAGCAGCTTGCCGGCGGGCGGGCCCAGTGAGCAGTTCTTC
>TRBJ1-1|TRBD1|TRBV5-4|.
CASSLGGRGERNTEAFF
TGTGCCAGCAGCTTGGGAGGCAGGGGGGAACGCAACACTGAAGCTTTCTTT
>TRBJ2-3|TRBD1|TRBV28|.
CASSFLPGGRFDTQYF
TGTGCCAGCAGTTTCCTTCCAGGGGGCAGATTCGATACGCAGTATTTT
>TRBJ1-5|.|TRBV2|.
CASSEAPGQPQHF
TGTGCCAGCAGTGAAGCGCCAGGCCAGCCCCAGCATTTT
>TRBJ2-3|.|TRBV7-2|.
CASSYSTDTQYF
TGTGCCAGCAGCTATAGTACAGATACGCAGTATTTT
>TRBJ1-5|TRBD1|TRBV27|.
CASSSDRESNQPQHF
TGTGCCAGCAGTTCCGACAGGGAGAGCAATCAGCCCCAGCATTTT
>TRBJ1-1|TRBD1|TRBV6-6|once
CASSFRDSYTEAFF
TGTGCCAGCTCGTTCCGGGACAGCTACACTGAAGCTTTCTTT
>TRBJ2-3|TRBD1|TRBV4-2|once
CASSLGTGVTDTQYF
TGTGCCAGCAGCCTCGGGACAGGGGTTACAGATACGCAGTATTTT
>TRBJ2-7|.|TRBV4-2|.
CASSQEAPLSYEQYF
TGTGCCAGCAGCCAAGAGGCACCGCTTTCCTACGAGCAGTACTTC
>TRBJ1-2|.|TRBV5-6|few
CASSLIMSGNYGYTF
TGTGCCAGCAGCTTGATTATGTCGGGTAACTATGGCTACACCTTC
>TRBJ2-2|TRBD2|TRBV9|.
CASSVGGSTGELFF
TGTGCCAGCAGCGTGGGGGGGAGCACCGGGGAGCTGTTTTTT
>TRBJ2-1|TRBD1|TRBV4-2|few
CASSQEQGYNEQFF
TGTGCCAGCAGCCAAGAACAGGGGTACAATGAGCAGTTCTTC
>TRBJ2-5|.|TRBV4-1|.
CASSQDLSPGGGQETQYF
TGCGCCAGCAGCCAAGATTTGTCTCCAGGGGGAGGTCAAGAGACCCAGTACTTC
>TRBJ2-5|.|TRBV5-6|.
CASSLGGGETQYF
TGTGCCAGCAGCTTGGGTGGAGGAGAGACCCAGTACTTC
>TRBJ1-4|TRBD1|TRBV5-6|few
CASSRETGPNEKLFF
TGTGCCAGCAGCCGAGAGACAGGGCCTAATGAAAAACTGTTTTTT
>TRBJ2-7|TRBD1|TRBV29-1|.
CSVKSGQTGYEQYF
TGCAGCGTTAAGTCGGGACAGACAGGCTACGAGCAGTACTTC
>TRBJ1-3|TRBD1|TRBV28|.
CASSLMGTAGVEGSGIYF
TGTGCCAGCAGTCTGATGGGGACAGCGGGTGTGGAAGGAAGCGGCATATATTTT
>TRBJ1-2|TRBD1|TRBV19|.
CASSALVDQGDRNGYTF
TGTGCCAGTAGTGCACTCGTGGATCAGGGGGACCGCAATGGCTACACCTTC
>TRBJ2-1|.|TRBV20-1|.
CSARADNEQFF
TGCAGTGCTAGGGCTGACAATGAGCAGTTCTTC
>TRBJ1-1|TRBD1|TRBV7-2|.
CASSLDFGRGLAEAFF
TGTGCCAGCAGCTTAGACTTTGGCAGGGGGCTTGCTGAAGCTTTCTTT
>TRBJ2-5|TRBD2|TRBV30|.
CAWSVPSGGTRDQETQYF
TGTGCCTGGAGTGTGCCTAGCGGGGGGACAAGGGACCAGGAGACCCAGTACTTC
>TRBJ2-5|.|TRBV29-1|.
CSVEVSGGIQETQYF
TGCAGCGTTGAAGTCTCGGGGGGCATTCAAGAGACCCAGTACTTC
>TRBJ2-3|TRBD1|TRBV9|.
CASSLPGTGNTDTQYF
TGTGCCAGCAGCCTCCCCGGGACAGGCAACACAGATACGCAGTATTTT
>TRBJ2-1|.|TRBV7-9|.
CASSSGSREQFF
TGTGCCAGCAGCTCTGGGAGCCGAGAGCAGTTCTTC
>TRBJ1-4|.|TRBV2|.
CASRRDNEKLFF
TGTGCCAGCAGGAGAGATAATGAAAAACTGTTTTTT
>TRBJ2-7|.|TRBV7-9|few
CASSPNLGEVGIEQYF
TGTGCCAGCAGCCCTAACCTGGGCGAAGTCGGAATCGAGCAGTACTTC
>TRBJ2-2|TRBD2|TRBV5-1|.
CASSLELAGNTGELFF
TGCGCCAGCAGCTTGGAGCTAGCGGGAAACACCGGGGAGCTGTTTTTT
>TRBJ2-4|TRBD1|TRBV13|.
CASSSGTGINIQYF
TGTGCCAGCAGTTCCGGGACAGGAATAAACATTCAGTACTTC
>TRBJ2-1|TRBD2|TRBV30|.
CAWSGSGNEQFF
TGTGCCTGGAGTGGAAGCGGGAACGAGCAGTTCTTC
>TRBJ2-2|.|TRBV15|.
CATSPRDVSGAGELFF
TGTGCCACCAGCCCCAGGGATGTCTCGGGCGCCGGGGAGCTGTTTTTT
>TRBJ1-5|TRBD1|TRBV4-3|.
CASSQSAQGGQPQHF
TGCGCCAGCAGCCAATCGGCCCAGGGGGGCCAGCCCCAGCATTTT
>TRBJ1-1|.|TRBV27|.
CASTQGTEAFF
TGTGCCAGCACCCAGGGAACTGAAGCTTTCTTT
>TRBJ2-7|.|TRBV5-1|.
CASSLGGVWGEQYF
TGCGCCAGCAGCTTGGGGGGCGTGTGGGGCGAGCAGTACTTC
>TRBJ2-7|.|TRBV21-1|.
CASGKANGTSGRASEQYF
TGTGCCAGCGGCAAAGCAAACGGGACTAGCGGGAGGGCGAGCGAGCAGTACTTC
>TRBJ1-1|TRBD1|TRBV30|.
CAWSGQGNTEAFF
TGTGCCTGGTCGGGACAGGGAAACACTGAAGCTTTCTTT
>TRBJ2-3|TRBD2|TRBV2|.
CASSGGQRGGPDTQYF
TGTGCCAGCAGCGGAGGGCAGCGGGGGGGCCCAGATACGCAGTATTTT
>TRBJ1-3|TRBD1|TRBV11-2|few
CASTMTGGSGNTIYF
TGTGCCAGCACTATGACAGGGGGCTCTGGAAACACCATATATTTT
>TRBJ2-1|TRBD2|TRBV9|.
CASSRPSGMDNEQFF
TGTGCCAGCAGCCGCCCTAGCGGGATGGACAATGAGCAGTTCTTC
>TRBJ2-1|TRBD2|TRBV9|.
CASSVGVVGGNPYNEQFF
TGTGCCAGCAGCGTAGGGGTAGTGGGGGGGAACCCCTACAATGAGCAGTTCTTC
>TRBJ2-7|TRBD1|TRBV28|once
CASSSQGASPYEQYF
TGTGCCAGCAGTTCCCAGGGGGCTTCCCCCTACGAGCAGTACTTC
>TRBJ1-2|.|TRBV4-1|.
CASSHFVDRPTNYGYTF
TGCGCCAGCAGCCACTTTGTGGACAGACCCACTAACTATGGCTACACCTTC
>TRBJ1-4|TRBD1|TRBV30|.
CAWRGQEINEKLFF
TGTGCCTGGAGAGGACAGGAGATTAATGAAAAACTGTTTTTT
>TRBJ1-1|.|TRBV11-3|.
CASSLMRAQTEAFF
TGTGCCAGCAGCTTAATGAGGGCTCAAACTGAAGCTTTCTTT
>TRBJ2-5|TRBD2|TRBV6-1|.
CASSASSGGGQETQYF
TGTGCCAGCAGTGCGTCTAGCGGGGGGGGGCAAGAGACCCAGTACTTC
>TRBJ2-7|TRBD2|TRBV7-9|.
CASSQSGRASYEQYF
TGTGCCAGCAGTCAGAGCGGGAGGGCCTCTTACGAGCAGTACTTC
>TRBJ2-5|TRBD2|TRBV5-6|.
CASSFRGGGETQYF
TGTGCCAGCAGCTTCCGGGGGGGCGGGGAGACCCAGTACTTC
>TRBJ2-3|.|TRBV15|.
CATSRAGFADTQYF
TGTGCCACCAGCAGAGCGGGGTTTGCAGATACGCAGTATTTT
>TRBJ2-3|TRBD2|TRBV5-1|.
CASSPQVAGPTDTQYF
TGCGCCAGCAGTCCCCAGGTAGCGGGGCCCACAGATACGCAGTATTTT
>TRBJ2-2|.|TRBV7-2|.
CASSPDSTNTGELFF
TGTGCCAGCAGCCCAGACAGTACGAACACCGGGGAGCTGTTTTTT
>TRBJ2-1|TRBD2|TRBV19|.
CASTPLRLAGGSYNEQFF
TGTGCCAGTACCCCTTTGAGACTAGCGGGAGGCTCCTACAATGAGCAGTTCTTC
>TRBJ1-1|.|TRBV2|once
CASSGYRNTEAFF
TGTGCCAGCAGTGGCTATCGGAACACTGAAGCTTTCTTT
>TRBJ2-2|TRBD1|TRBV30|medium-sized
CAWSRGTGSIYSGELFF
TGTGCCTGGAGTAGGGGGACAGGGTCTATATATAGCGGGGAGCTGTTTTTT
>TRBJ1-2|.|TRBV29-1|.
CSVPPMGRTYGYTF
TGCAGCGTTCCTCCGATGGGGAGGACCTATGGCTACACCTTC
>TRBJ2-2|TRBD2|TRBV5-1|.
CASSSRTSGNTGELFF
TGCGCCAGCAGCTCCCGGACTAGCGGGAACACCGGGGAGCTGTTTTTT